The 6 T cell receptor beta chains in this list originate from one sample, sequenced in a study of chemoradiotherapy in HPV16-positive cancers. Some clones are missing from TCRdb's copy, which holds only in-frame ones; the method was immunoSEQ multiplex PCR. The sample carries about 8,700 clones, over 65% recorded once. This material was obtained from a patient who underwent chemoradiotherapy. All receptors derive from a human donor with HPV-associated anogenital cancer.

This clone was seen a few times. One junction end does not reproduce the germline sequence, and a read error may be involved. The CDR3 region is CASSLVTSSYNEQFF. CDR3 DNA sequence: TGCGCCAGCAGTTTGGTGACTAGTTCTTACAATGAGCAGTTCTTC. This chain joins TRBV5-1 and TRBJ2-1, with D possibly matching TRBD2 (6 bases). The CDR3 consists of 15 residues. Germline assignment: CDR1 SGHRS and CDR2 YFSETQ.

The CDR3 DNA follows: TGTGCCAGCAGTTACTCGGGGGAGCAGTTCTTC. The encoded protein is CASSYSGEQFF. This chain connects TRBV6-5 to TRBJ2-1; D remains unclear. Looked up from germline, CDR1 is MNHEY and CDR2 is SVGAGI. The CDR3 totals 11 residues. Trimming removed 0 bases from V and 10 bases from J, with 4 bases in between.

This clone came up a few times. The CDR3 loop reads CASSSTDTQYF. Written as DNA, the CDR3 is TGTGCCAGCAGCTCCACAGATACGCAGTATTTT. The chain combines TRBV7-2 with TRBJ2-3, with unresolved D. CDR1 and CDR2 from the germline V gene are SGHTA and FQGNSA. V gave up 4 bases and J gave up 2 bases, with 1 base separating them. The CDR3 contains 11 residues.

This sequence joins TRBV6-5 and TRBJ2-2; D is ambiguous. Germline V gene data show CDR1 as MNHEY and CDR2 as SVGAGI. CDR3 length: 13 amino acids. The V and J ends lost 6 bases and 3 bases respectively, with 8 bases between them. The CDR3: CASRRGHTGELFF. CDR3 DNA sequence: TGTGCCAGCAGGAGAGGCCACACCGGGGAGCTGTTTTTT.

By share, this clone counts as medium-sized. The chain couples TRBV2 to TRBJ2-5, with D perhaps given as TRBD1 or TRBD2 (5 bases each). Germline CDR1 reads SNHLY; CDR2 reads FYNNEI. This CDR3 is built from 14 residues. V lost 2 bases to trimming and J lost 5 bases, with 12 bases between them. The CDR3 region has the DNA TGTGCCAGCAGTGAATCGGTGGGGACGGAGACCCAGTACTTC. The encoded protein is CASSESVGTETQYF.

CDR3 residues: CASNPTGGAEKLFF. Written as DNA, the CDR3 is TGTGCCAGCAACCCGACAGGGGGTGCGGAAAAACTGTTTTTT. The J gene is TRBJ1-4, the V gene TRBV28; TRBD1 agrees at 9 bases. The CDR3 covers 14 residues. CDR1 is MDHEN, CDR2 SYDVKM, per germline. V lost 7 bases, J lost 8 bases, and 8 bases stayed unmatched.